This entry lists 26 T cell receptor beta chains sequenced from one sample in a study of cytomegalovirus exposure and HLA in healthy donors. The primer mix had 60 Vbeta and 13 Jbeta primers. Method: immunoSEQ multiplex PCR; TCRdb's copy keeps in-frame clones and lacks some. Here the sample spans about 62,000 clones, about 89% being singletons. Material for sequencing was PBMCs. The receptors come from a man younger than 35 in good health and CMV-seronegative.

J is TRBJ2-3 and V is TRBV11-3; 7 nucleotides agree with TRBD1. The CDR3 covers 16 residues. J gave up 3 bases and V 5 bases, and 11 bases lay outside the gene matches. Germline V lookup: CDR1 SGHNT, CDR2 YENEEA. The CDR3 nucleotides read TGTGCCAGCAGCCCAGGGGGTGGGTTCGGTACAGATACGCAGTATTTT. Translated: CASSPGGGFGTDTQYF.

The CDR3 DNA reads TGTGCCAGCAGCCCCTCCGCGGGGACAGTCTACGAGCAGTACTTC. It yields the protein CASSPSAGTVYEQYF. V is TRBV7-2 and J is TRBJ2-7, with D possibly TRBD1 on 7 matching bases. V lost 5 bases and J 3 bases, leaving 17 bases between the germline ends. Germline values: CDR1 SGHTA, CDR2 FQGNSA. CDR3 length: 15 residues.

The rearrangement joins TRBV5-1 to TRBJ2-3; no definite D call. V shed 0 bases and J shed 3 bases, with 8 bases lying between them. The germline V gene encodes CDR1 SGHRS and CDR2 YFSETQ. The CDR3 consists of 14 residues. The CDR3 sequence: CASSLVPSTDTQYF. CDR3 bases: TGCGCCAGCAGCTTGGTTCCTTCGACAGATACGCAGTATTTT.

This clone was seen just once. This chain joins TRBV11-3 and TRBJ2-7; TRBD2 agrees at 14 bases. The germline V gene has CDR1 SGHNT and CDR2 YENEEA. The CDR3 consists of 14 residues. The V segment lost 7 bases and the J segment 2 bases; nucleotides outside the gene matches: 1. The CDR3 region is CASKGLAGAYEQYF. In DNA, the CDR3 is TGTGCCAGCAAGGGACTAGCGGGGGCCTACGAGCAGTACTTC. Full variable domain (missing parts from reference TRBV11-3 and TRBJ2-7): EAGVVQSPRYKIIEKKQPVAFWCNPISGHNTLYWYLQNLGQGPELLIRYENEEAVDDSQLPKDRFSAERLKGVDSTLKIQPAELGDSAVYLCASKGLAGAYEQYFGPGTRLTVT.

Turning to this clone: A read error may produce the germline difference seen at one junction end. The V call is TRBV15, the J call TRBJ2-3; possibly TRBD2 for D (6 bases). This CDR3 is 15 amino acids long. Germline V gene sequence: CDR1 LNHNV, CDR2 YYDKDF (reference sequence). CDR3 amino acids: CATSRAGGRTDMQYF. In DNA form, the CDR3 reads TGTGCCACCAGCAGAGCCGGGGGTAGAACAGATATGCAGTATTTT.

The chain uses TRBV6-5 and TRBJ2-1; TRBD2 agrees at 10 bases. This CDR3 is 16 amino acids long. Trimming cost V 2 bases and J 8 bases; bases outside gene matches: 9. CDR1 is MNHEY, CDR2 SVGAGI, per germline. CDR3 loop: CASSYRGASGGDEQFF. The CDR3 coding sequence is TGTGCCAGCAGTTACCGAGGGGCTAGCGGGGGAGATGAGCAGTTCTTC.

DNA for the CDR3: TGTGCCTGGAGTCTCGGCGGGGGAAATCAGCCCCAGCATTTT. This gives the protein CAWSLGGGNQPQHF. V gene TRBV30 combines with J gene TRBJ1-5; D may be TRBD1 (5 bases). Germline V CDR1 and CDR2: GTSNPN, SVGIG (reference sequence). This CDR3 spans 14 amino acids. V was pared by 2 bases and J by 4 bases, with 12 bases between.

The chain is built from TRBV19 and TRBJ2-3; D is undetermined. Germline CDR1 reads LNHDA; CDR2 reads SQIVND (reference sequence). Trimming took off 3 bases at V and 6 bases at J, with 4 bases between the two ends. The CDR3 runs to 11 residues. CDR3: CASSISDTQYF. As DNA, the CDR3 is TGTGCCAGTAGTATTTCTGATACGCAGTATTTT. Combining the CDR3 with reference TRBV19 and TRBJ2-3 gives the whole variable domain DGGITQSPKYLFRKEGQNVTLSCEQNLNHDAMYWYRQDPGQGLRLIYYSQIVNDFQKGDIAEGYSVSREKKESFPLTVTSAQKNPTAFYLCASSISDTQYFGPGTRLTVL.

This clone was counted once. This chain joins TRBV7-9 and TRBJ1-4; D gene uncertain. V was trimmed by 4 bases and J by 4 bases, leaving 13 bases between them. Germline CDR1 is SEHNR and CDR2 is FQNEAQ (reference sequence). The CDR3 loop spans 15 amino acids. The CDR3 sequence: CASSSREGRNEKLFF. The CDR3 coding sequence is TGTGCCAGCAGCTCCCGGGAGGGCCGTAATGAAAAACTGTTTTTT.

This chain uses TRBV20-1 with TRBJ1-5; no clear D gene. V was cut by 0 bases and J by 11 bases, with 8 bases left in between. Germline assignment: CDR1 DFQATT and CDR2 SNEGSKA (reference sequence). The CDR3 runs to 11 residues. The CDR3 reads CSARDPATQHF. The CDR3 DNA reads as TGCAGTGCTAGAGATCCCGCTACCCAGCATTTT.

The chain uses TRBV6-1 and TRBJ2-3; D may be TRBD1 (5 bases). Germline V gene sequence: CDR1 MNHNS, CDR2 SASEGT. Trimming cost V 2 bases and J 4 bases, with 13 bases left between them. The CDR3 runs 15 residues. The CDR3 reads CASSESPGIPDTQYF. The DNA for the CDR3 is TGTGCCAGCAGTGAAAGTCCAGGGATTCCAGATACGCAGTATTTT.

The gene calls are TRBV29-1 and TRBJ1-1; 7 bases agree with TRBD1. Germline CDR1 is SQVTM and CDR2 is ANQGSEA. The CDR3 sequence is 13 residues long. The ends lost 8 bases at V and 6 bases at J; junction bases unmatched: 12. In DNA form, the CDR3 reads TGCAGCTCCTCAGGGGGAGCGCGGGCTGAAGCTTTCTTT. Translating it yields CSSSGGARAEAFF.

This clone was observed a single time. V usage is TRBV19 and J usage is TRBJ2-3, with 7 bases fitting TRBD1. The CDR3 spans 12 residues. CDR1 is LNHDA and CDR2 is SQIVND in the germline V gene (reference sequence). V was clipped by 3 bases and J by 6 bases; unmatched bases: 0. The CDR3 region is CASSMGQDTQYF. The CDR3 DNA reads as TGTGCCAGTAGTATGGGACAGGATACGCAGTATTTT.

The gene calls are TRBV6-6 and TRBJ1-5; D unclear. Germline V gene sequence: CDR1 MNHNY, CDR2 SVGAGI (reference sequence). This CDR3 has 16 residues. V lost 0 bases, J lost 4 bases, and 13 bases lay in between. The CDR3 sequence: CASSYSSPSVNQPQHF. The CDR3 DNA follows: TGTGCCAGCAGTTACTCTAGCCCCTCTGTGAATCAGCCCCAGCATTTT.

The V call is TRBV27, the J call TRBJ1-6; no definite D call. The CDR3 runs to 12 residues. Germline V gene data show CDR1 as MNHEY and CDR2 as SMNVEV (reference sequence). V lost 2 bases and J lost 9, with 5 bases in between. The CDR3 reads CASSLRSSPLHF. CDR3 DNA: TGTGCCAGCAGTTTACGGAGTTCACCCCTCCACTTT.

The CDR3 bases are TGTGCCAGCAGTTTAAAGGAGACTACAGGGGCTTTCTTT. Translating gives CASSLKETTGAFF. The V and J genes are TRBV27 and TRBJ1-1; D perhaps matches TRBD1 (6 bases). V was clipped by 2 bases and J by 11 bases, with 15 bases between them. Per germline, CDR1 MNHEY and CDR2 SMNVEV (reference sequence). This CDR3 comprises 13 residues.

J is TRBJ2-2 and V is TRBV6-1; 9 nucleotides line up with TRBD2. Trimming removed 6 bases from V and 3 bases from J; junction bases left unmatched: 5. Germline assignment: CDR1 MNHNS and CDR2 SASEGT. This CDR3 has 15 amino acids. CDR3 region: CASSSLAGDTGELFF. CDR3 coding DNA: TGTGCCAGCAGCTCACTAGCGGGCGACACCGGGGAGCTGTTTTTT.

The genes are TRBV5-4 and TRBJ1-1; tentative D call: TRBD1 (6 bases). The CDR3 extends over 14 amino acids. V was clipped by 0 bases and J by 2 bases, with 8 bases between them. The V gene's germline CDR1 is SGHNT and CDR2 YYREEE (reference sequence). CDR3 coding DNA: TGTGCCAGCAGCTTGGAACAGGGAAACACTGAAGCTTTCTTT. Its protein is CASSLEQGNTEAFF.

The chain carries TRBV2 and TRBJ1-1; D is unclear. In germline, CDR1 is SNHLY, CDR2 FYNNEI. Deletions cut 7 bases from V and 0 bases from J, with 15 bases between. CDR3 size: 15 residues. The CDR3 bases are TGTGCCAGCACCGGCAGGTCAGCAATGAACACTGAAGCTTTCTTT. Amino acids: CASTGRSAMNTEAFF.

The chain links TRBV12-5 to TRBJ1-5; D remains ambiguous. V lost 0 bases, J lost 3 bases, and 15 bases lay in between. The germline CDR1 and CDR2 sequences are LGHNT and FRNRAP. This CDR3 is built from 17 residues. DNA of the CDR3: TGTGCTAGTGGTTTGGTAACAGCCCAGGTAAACAATCAGCCCCAGCATTTT. Translated: CASGLVTAQVNNQPQHF. Full variable domain (missing parts from reference TRBV12-5 and TRBJ1-5): DARVTQTPRHKVTEMGQEVTMRCQPILGHNTVFWYRQTMMQGLELLAYFRNRAPLDDSGMPKDRFSAEMPDATLATLKIQPSEPRDSAVYFCASGLVTAQVNNQPQHFGDGTRLSIL.

V and J are TRBV14 and TRBJ2-7, with D possibly matching TRBD1 (5 bases). Germline values: CDR1 SGHDN, CDR2 FVKESK. The CDR3 loop spans 13 amino acids. Deletions cut 4 bases from V and 1 base from J, with 8 bases between. This CDR3 is CASSPGMSYEQYF. In DNA, the CDR3 is TGTGCCAGCAGCCCAGGGATGTCCTACGAGCAGTACTTC.

The chain has TRBV6-6 and TRBJ2-2; no firm D call. This CDR3 is built from 15 residues. V lost 2 bases to trimming and J lost 4 bases, with 11 bases between them. The germline V gene encodes CDR1 MNHNY and CDR2 SVGAGI (reference sequence). DNA of the CDR3: TGTGCCAGCAGTTACCTCCGGCAGGTCACCGGGGAGCTGTTTTTT. It translates to CASSYLRQVTGELFF.

This chain connects TRBV7-2 to TRBJ1-2; D is unclear. Germline V CDR1 and CDR2: SGHTA, FQGNSA. This CDR3 contains 14 residues. Trimming shortened V by 1 base and J by 8 bases, and 14 bases separated the two germline ends. The CDR3, as DNA: TGTGCCAGCAGCTTAGGTGGGTCCACGGAGGGCTACACCTTC. As protein: CASSLGGSTEGYTF.

This clone was picked up a small number of times. The chain combines TRBV6-5 with TRBJ1-2, with D possibly being TRBD1 (5 bases). V lost 5 bases, J lost 5 bases, and 12 bases lay in between. CDR1 and CDR2 from the germline V gene are MNHEY and SVGAGI. This CDR3 spans 13 amino acids. The CDR3 bases are TGTGCCAGCAGTGACCAGACAGATTATGGCTACACCTTC. As protein: CASSDQTDYGYTF.

This sequence joins TRBV6-5 and TRBJ2-1; 14 nucleotides align to TRBD2. Germline CDR1 MNHEY, CDR2 SVGAGI. J lost 7 bases, V lost 5 bases, and 4 bases had no gene match. This CDR3 is built from 15 residues. The CDR3 nucleotides are TGTGCCAGCAGTCCGACTAGCGGGGGGGAGAATGAGCAGTTCTTC. Translation gives CASSPTSGGENEQFF.

The genes are TRBV4-1 and TRBJ2-2; 7 bases are shared with TRBD2. Germline V gene data show CDR1 as MGHRA and CDR2 as YSYEKL. Trimming removed 0 bases from V and 3 bases from J; junction bases left unmatched: 7. CDR3 size: 17 residues. CDR3 in amino acids: CASSQERGLPYTGELFF. The CDR3 nucleotides read TGCGCCAGCAGCCAAGAGCGGGGACTACCTTACACCGGGGAGCTGTTTTTT.